This is a list of T cell receptor beta chains from one sample in a study of blood T cells in healthy people across ages. TCRdb processed the 5' RACE reads anew with MiXCR; each CDR3 protein has one entry. The data hold 780,000 or so distinct CDR3 sequences, with 56% observed a single time. The sequenced material came from blood. The receptors originated from a man aged 35-49 years in good health. Each CDR3 is given with its conserved first and last residue. The D gene is left open where the match is weak. Not all rows give a size; the values are once, few, many and, for expanded clones, a class.

TRBV25-1	-	many	TRBJ2-5	TGTGCCCTGGGTCCCCAAGAGACCCAGTACTTC	CALGPQETQYF
TRBV2	TRBD1	few	TRBJ1-2	TGTGCCAGCAGCCCCACAGGGGTTGGCTACACCTTC	CASSPTGVGYTF
TRBV5-1	-	many	TRBJ1-1	TGCGCCAGCAGCTTGCTCGGGGTGCTGAACACTGAAGCTTTCTTT	CASSLLGVLNTEAFF
TRBV28	-	-	TRBJ1-5	TGTGCCAGCAGTTTATCGTCTGGCAATCAGCCCCAGCATTTT	CASSLSSGNQPQHF
TRBV11-2	TRBD1	-	TRBJ1-6	TGTGCCAGCAGCTTAGATGGCATAGGGGGACAGGATTCACCCCTCCACTTT	CASSLDGIGGQDSPLHF
TRBV5-1	TRBD1	-	TRBJ1-2	TGCGCCAGCAGCCTGGACGGGACAGGGGGGTATGGCTACACCTTC	CASSLDGTGGYGYTF
TRBV25-1	-	-	TRBJ1-2	TGTGCCAGCAGCCCGGGTCCACCGATTAATTATGGCTACACCTTC	CASSPGPPINYGYTF
TRBV6-5	-	few	TRBJ2-7	TGTGCCAGCAGTTACTCGTTCCGGACAGCCTACGAGCAGTACTTC	CASSYSFRTAYEQYF
TRBV6-1	-	-	TRBJ2-7	TGTGCCAGTTCCGACCCGGGACTCCCAAATGCCGAGCAGTACTTC	CASSDPGLPNAEQYF
TRBV27	TRBD1	-	TRBJ1-5	TGTGCCAGCAGTTATTCGAAGGACAGGAGTCAGCCCCAGCATTTT	CASSYSKDRSQPQHF
TRBV6-6	TRBD2	few	TRBJ2-1	TGTGCCAGCAAGGGTAGCGGGAGTCCGGAGCAGTTCTTC	CASKGSGSPEQFF
TRBV20-1	TRBD1	few	TRBJ2-5	TGCAGTGCTAGGAGGACTTCCGGGACAGGTGAGGAGCAGTACTTC	CSARRTSGTGEEQYF
TRBV9	TRBD2	-	TRBJ2-3	TGTGCCAGCAGCCCATCCTCGACCTGGGCGGGGGGGCAGACAGATACGCAGTATTTT	CASSPSSTWAGGQTDTQYF
TRBV4-3	-	-	TRBJ2-7	TGCGCCAGCAGCCAAGGTGAGGCAGGAACCTACGAGCAGTACTTC	CASSQGEAGTYEQYF
TRBV28	-	-	TRBJ2-4	TGTGCCAGCAGTTTATTGGGCCATGGCGAGGGGCAGACGAAAAACATTCAGTACTTC	CASSLLGHGEGQTKNIQYF
TRBV7-8	-	-	TRBJ2-3	TGTGCCAGCAGCTGGTGGGGATCCCGAGACCGAAACACAGATACGCAGTATTTT	CASSWWGSRDRNTDTQYF
TRBV5-6	-	-	TRBJ2-5	TGTGCCAGCAGCCCCATCGGGGGGCGGGAGACCCAGTACTTC	CASSPIGGRETQYF
TRBV28	TRBD1	-	TRBJ2-1	TGTGCCAGCAGTTTAGGGGGACAGGGGGTCCGTGAGCAGTTCTTC	CASSLGGQGVREQFF
TRBV7-7	-	few	TRBJ2-2	TGTGCCAGCAGCTTAGTCTCCGTTGCCGCCGGGGAGCTGTTTTTT	CASSLVSVAAGELFF
TRBV28	TRBD2	-	TRBJ2-7	TGTACCAGCATCCTCTCTAGCGGTTACAATGAGCAGTACTTC	CTSILSSGYNEQYF
TRBV5-1	-	-	TRBJ2-3	TGCGCCAGCAGCTCTTCGGGGCCGAGCCCAGATACGCAGTATTTT	CASSSSGPSPDTQYF
TRBV7-9	TRBD2	-	TRBJ2-1	TGTGCCAGCAGCTCGTTCCGGGGGGACAATGAGCAGTTCTTC	CASSSFRGDNEQFF
TRBV25-1	TRBD1	-	TRBJ1-2	TGTGCCAGCAGTGAAAGAGGGCCGGACAGGGCTAGATCTAACTATGGCTACACCTTC	CASSERGPDRARSNYGYTF
TRBV11-3	-	-	TRBJ1-6	TGTGCCAGCAGCAGGGACAACACCTATGAGGCCCTCCACTTT	CASSRDNTYEALHF
TRBV7-9	TRBD1	-	TRBJ2-7	TGTGCCAGCAGCGCCAAGTGGCAGGGGGCCAACGAGCAGTACTTC	CASSAKWQGANEQYF
TRBV7-2	-	few	TRBJ2-1	TGTGCCAGCAGCTTTACTGGCGGTGAGCAGTTCTTC	CASSFTGGEQFF
TRBV27	-	-	TRBJ2-3	TGTGCCAGCAGTAACTTAGATACGCAGTATTTT	CASSNLDTQYF
TRBV4-3	-	few	TRBJ2-3	TGCGCCAGCAGCCAAGAAAGGGGGGGCACGCAGTATTTT	CASSQERGGTQYF
TRBV5-5	-	once	TRBJ1-2	TGTGCCAGCAGCCCCCAGTGGGACCCCCGGGGCTATGGCTACACCTTC	CASSPQWDPRGYGYTF
TRBV20-1	TRBD2	-	TRBJ2-3	TGCAGTGCTGGTTACTCGGGACTAGTAATATCTGATACGCAGTATTTT	CSAGYSGLVISDTQYF
TRBV20-1	TRBD2	few	TRBJ2-1	TGCAGTGCTAGGCCCATGCCGGGACTAGCGGGACTCAGCTCCTACAATGAGCAGTTCTTC	CSARPMPGLAGLSSYNEQFF
TRBV5-4	TRBD2	once	TRBJ2-5	TGTGCCAGCAGCTCGGGGGGGCTAGCAGAGACCCAGTACTTC	CASSSGGLAETQYF
TRBV20-1	-	many	TRBJ2-5	TGCAGTGCTAGGGGGGGTGGCGAGACCCAGTACTTC	CSARGGGETQYF
TRBV6-1	TRBD1	-	TRBJ2-3	TGTGCCAGCAGCCTCCGGGACAGTCGCACAGATACGCAGTATTTT	CASSLRDSRTDTQYF
TRBV7-8	-	-	TRBJ2-7	TGTGCCAGCAGCCCCTCAAGGTTTGACGAGCAGTACTTC	CASSPSRFDEQYF
TRBV20-1	TRBD1	-	TRBJ2-5	TGCAGTGCTAGGGTCCTGACGGGCGCCGGGACAGGGAAAGAGACCCAGTACTTC	CSARVLTGAGTGKETQYF
TRBV28	-	-	TRBJ2-2	TGTGCCAGCAGTTTAAGGTGGGGGCTGGGGGAGCTGTTTTTT	CASSLRWGLGELFF
TRBV27	TRBD1	-	TRBJ2-7	TGTGCCAGCAGCTACTTCGGACAGGTAATCTACGAGCAGTACTTC	CASSYFGQVIYEQYF
TRBV4-2	-	few	TRBJ2-5	TGTGCCAGCAGCCAAGAACCCCGAGGAGAGACCCAGTACTTC	CASSQEPRGETQYF
TRBV4-1	-	-	TRBJ1-2	TGCGCCAGCAGCCAAGAACAGGGTAGTCTCCGCGGCTACACCTTC	CASSQEQGSLRGYTF
TRBV15	-	few	TRBJ2-7	TGTGCCACCAGCAGAGATCAGGGTACCTACGAGCAGTACTTC	CATSRDQGTYEQYF
TRBV7-9	TRBD2	-	TRBJ2-3	TGTGCCAGCAGCTCCCAACCAGCCTTGGGACTAGATGTGGGTGCGCAGTATTTT	CASSSQPALGLDVGAQYF
TRBV7-3	-	-	TRBJ2-7	TGTGCCAGCAGCTTACTTGCAGTCCCCTACGAGCAGTACTTC	CASSLLAVPYEQYF
TRBV28	TRBD1	-	TRBJ2-3	TGTGCCAGCAGTTTTTCCCGGGACAGGACCACAGATACGCAGTATTTT	CASSFSRDRTTDTQYF
TRBV24-1	-	-	TRBJ2-5	TGTGCCACCAGACCGGCGGGGCAGGGAGAGACCCAGTACTTC	CATRPAGQGETQYF
TRBV6-2/TRBV6-3	TRBD1	-	TRBJ1-5	TGTGCCACCACCGAGGGGGCGAGCAATCAGCCCCAGCATTTT	CATTEGASNQPQHF
TRBV12-3/TRBV12-4	TRBD1	few	TRBJ2-6	TGTGCCAGCAGTTTCAGGGGGTCTGGGGCCAACGTCCTGACTTTC	CASSFRGSGANVLTF
TRBV20-1	TRBD2	few	TRBJ2-7	TGCAGTGCTAGACCAGTTCTTGAGCTAGCGGGAGGGAGGGACGAGCAGTACTTC	CSARPVLELAGGRDEQYF